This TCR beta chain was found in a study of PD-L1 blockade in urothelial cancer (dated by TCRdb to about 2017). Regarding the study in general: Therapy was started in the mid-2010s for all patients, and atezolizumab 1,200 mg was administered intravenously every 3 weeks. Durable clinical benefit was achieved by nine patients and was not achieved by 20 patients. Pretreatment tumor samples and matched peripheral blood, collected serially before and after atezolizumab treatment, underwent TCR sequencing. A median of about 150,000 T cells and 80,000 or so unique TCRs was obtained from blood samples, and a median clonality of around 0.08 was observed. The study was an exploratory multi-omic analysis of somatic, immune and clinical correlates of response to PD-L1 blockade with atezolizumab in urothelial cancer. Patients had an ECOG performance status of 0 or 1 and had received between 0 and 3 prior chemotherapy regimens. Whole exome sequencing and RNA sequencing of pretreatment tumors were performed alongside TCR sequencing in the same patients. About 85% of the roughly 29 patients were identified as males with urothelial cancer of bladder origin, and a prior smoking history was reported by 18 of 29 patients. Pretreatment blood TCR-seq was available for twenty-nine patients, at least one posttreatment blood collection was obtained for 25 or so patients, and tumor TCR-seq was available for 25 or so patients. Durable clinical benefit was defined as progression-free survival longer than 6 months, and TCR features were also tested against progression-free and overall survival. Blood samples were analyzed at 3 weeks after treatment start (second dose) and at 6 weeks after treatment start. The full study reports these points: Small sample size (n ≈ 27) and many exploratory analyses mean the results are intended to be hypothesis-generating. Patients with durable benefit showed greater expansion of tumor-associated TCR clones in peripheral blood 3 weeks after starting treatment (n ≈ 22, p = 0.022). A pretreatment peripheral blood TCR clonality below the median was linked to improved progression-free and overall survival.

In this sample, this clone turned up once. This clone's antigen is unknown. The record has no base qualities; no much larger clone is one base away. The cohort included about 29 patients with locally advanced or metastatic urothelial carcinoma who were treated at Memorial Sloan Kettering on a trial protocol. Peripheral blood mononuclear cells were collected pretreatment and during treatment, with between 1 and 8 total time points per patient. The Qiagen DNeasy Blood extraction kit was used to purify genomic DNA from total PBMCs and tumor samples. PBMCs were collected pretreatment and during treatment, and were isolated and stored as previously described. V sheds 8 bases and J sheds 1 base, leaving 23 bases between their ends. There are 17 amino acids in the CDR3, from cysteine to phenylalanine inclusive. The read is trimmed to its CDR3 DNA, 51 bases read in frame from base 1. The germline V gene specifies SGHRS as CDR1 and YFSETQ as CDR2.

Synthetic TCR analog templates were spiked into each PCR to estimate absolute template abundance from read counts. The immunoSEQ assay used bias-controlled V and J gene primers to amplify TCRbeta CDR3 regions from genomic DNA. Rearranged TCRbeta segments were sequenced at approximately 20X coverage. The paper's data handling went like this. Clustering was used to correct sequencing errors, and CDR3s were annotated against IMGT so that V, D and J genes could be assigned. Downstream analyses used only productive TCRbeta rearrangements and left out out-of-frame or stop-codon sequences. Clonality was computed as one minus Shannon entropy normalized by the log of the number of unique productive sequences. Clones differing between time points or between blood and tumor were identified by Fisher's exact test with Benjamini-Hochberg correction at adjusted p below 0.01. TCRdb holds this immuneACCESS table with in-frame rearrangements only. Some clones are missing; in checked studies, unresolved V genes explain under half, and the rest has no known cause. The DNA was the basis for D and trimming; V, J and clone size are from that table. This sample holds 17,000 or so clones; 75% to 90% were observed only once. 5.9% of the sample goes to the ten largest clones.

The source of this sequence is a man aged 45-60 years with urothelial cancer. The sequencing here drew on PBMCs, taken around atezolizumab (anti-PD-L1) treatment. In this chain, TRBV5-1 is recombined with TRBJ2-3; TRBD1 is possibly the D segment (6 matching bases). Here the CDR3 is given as CARIVGAVRKGTDTQYF. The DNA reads TGCGCCAGAATCGTGGGGGCAGTTAGGAAGGGCACAGATACGCAGTATTTT.